The rows below give T cell receptor beta chains drawn from one sample of a study of shared clonotypes between healthy human individuals. Repertoires were generated with immunoSEQ multiplex PCR, while TCRdb's copy carries only in-frame clones and drops some. The sample records 80,000 to 100,000 clones, 68% being singletons. Source material: memory CD8+ T cells sorted from blood. These receptors were collected from a man younger than 40 in good health. Each CDR3 is given with its conserved first and last residue. A D gene is named only where the DNA matches it firmly. Size is stated for part of the rows, as once, few or many counts, or as a class when the clone is expanded.

clone size,J gene,D gene,V gene,CDR3 DNA,CDR3 protein
.,TRBJ1-5,.,TRBV7-2,TGTGCCAGCAGCTTAGCGGGGGCCCAGCCCCAGCATTTT,CASSLAGAQPQHF
few,TRBJ2-7,.,TRBV13,TGTGCCAGCAGCTTAGAGGGGACCGAGCAGTACTTC,CASSLEGTEQYF
once,TRBJ2-4,.,TRBV5-6,TGTGCCAGCAGCTTCGGGGCCGGGACGGTGCGAATTCAGTACTTC,CASSFGAGTVRIQYF
.,TRBJ2-1,TRBD2,TRBV5-4,TGTGCCAGCAGCCCCAGGCGGGCCGTGGCGGGAGGGGGCAATGAGCAGTTCTTC,CASSPRRAVAGGGNEQFF
.,TRBJ2-7,TRBD2,TRBV27,TGTGCCAGCAGTCCACTTGGACTAGCGGGAGGCTACGAGCAGTACTTC,CASSPLGLAGGYEQYF
.,TRBJ1-1,.,TRBV7-8,TGTGCCAGCAGAAGGACAGAGATGAACACTGAAGCTTTCTTT,CASRRTEMNTEAFF
many,TRBJ1-1,.,TRBV10-3,TGTGCCATCAGTGAGTCAGTCCAGGCGAACACTGAAGCTTTCTTT,CAISESVQANTEAFF
few,TRBJ2-7,.,TRBV7-8,TGTGCCAGCAGCTTCCAGGGGAAAACCTACGAGCAGTACTTC,CASSFQGKTYEQYF
.,TRBJ1-1,.,TRBV19,TGTGCCAGTAGTTATACAGGGACTGAAGCTTTCTTT,CASSYTGTEAFF
many,TRBJ2-4,.,TRBV25-1,TGTGCCAGCAGTGCAAACGGGAGAGGGTACTTC,CASSANGRGYF
.,TRBJ2-7,TRBD2,TRBV7-2,TGTGCCAGCAGCTTACGGCGGGAGACCACCCACGAGCAGTACTTC,CASSLRRETTHEQYF
many,TRBJ2-1,.,TRBV5-1,TGCGCCAGCAGCGTAGCGGAGAGCTCCTACAATGAGCAGTTCTTC,CASSVAESSYNEQFF
.,TRBJ2-1,TRBD1,TRBV5-1,TGCGCCAGCAGCTTAGACAGGGGGGGAATCAATGAGCAGTTCTTC,CASSLDRGGINEQFF
.,TRBJ2-1,.,TRBV6-1,TGTGCCAGCAGTGACAACCGGGGTACCAATGAGCAGTTCTTC,CASSDNRGTNEQFF
.,TRBJ2-5,TRBD1,TRBV10-3,TGTGCCACCAACGAAGGACAGGGGGGACAAGAGACCCAGTACTTC,CATNEGQGGQETQYF
.,TRBJ2-3,.,TRBV4-3,TGCGCCAGCAGCCAAGGGTTCGGAGGACAAGGAAGAGATACGCAGTATTTT,CASSQGFGGQGRDTQYF
once,TRBJ2-1,.,TRBV10-1,TGCGCCAGCAGTGAGAGACCGGGAGATTACAATGAGCAGTTCTTC,CASSERPGDYNEQFF
.,TRBJ2-7,.,TRBV7-8,TGTGCCAGCAGCTTCCCACGAACTCAGGGTAGATCCCCCTACGAGCAGTACTTC,CASSFPRTQGRSPYEQYF
.,TRBJ2-2,.,TRBV5-6,TGTGCCAGCAGCCGTCGGATTAGCGGAGAAGCTGAGACCGGGGAGCTGTTTTTT,CASSRRISGEAETGELFF
once,TRBJ2-7,TRBD1,TRBV5-1,TGCGCCAGCAGCTCCCGGACAGGGGGTGACGAGCAGTACTTC,CASSSRTGGDEQYF
.,TRBJ1-5,.,TRBV4-2,TGTGCCAGCAGCCAACCCGACAGTCCTATTCAGCCCCAGCATTTT,CASSQPDSPIQPQHF
.,TRBJ1-5,.,TRBV19,TGTGAACCGGTGCTAAGCAATCAGCCCCAGCATTTT,CEPVLSNQPQHF
.,TRBJ1-2,.,TRBV12-1,TGTGCCAGCAGCTCCGAATGCCGACAGGTAGGCTATGGCTACACCTTC,CASSSECRQVGYGYTF
once,TRBJ2-7,.,TRBV6-5,TGTGCCAGCAGTTACCTGACAGGCTCCGAGCAGTACTTC,CASSYLTGSEQYF
once,TRBJ1-1,.,TRBV9,TGTGCCAGCAGCGTAGATGGCTACACTGAAGCTTTCTTT,CASSVDGYTEAFF
few,TRBJ2-1,TRBD2,TRBV6-1,TGTGCCAGCAGTGGAGCTAGCGGGAGCGTCAATGAGCAGTTCTTC,CASSGASGSVNEQFF
.,TRBJ2-2,.,TRBV4-3,TGCGCCAGCAGCCAAGATAGTGGACACCTCACCGGGGAGCTGTTTTTT,CASSQDSGHLTGELFF
.,TRBJ1-1,TRBD1,TRBV15,TGTGCCACCAGCAGGGAGGTCGGGACAGGCTATTCTGAAGCTTTCTTT,CATSREVGTGYSEAFF